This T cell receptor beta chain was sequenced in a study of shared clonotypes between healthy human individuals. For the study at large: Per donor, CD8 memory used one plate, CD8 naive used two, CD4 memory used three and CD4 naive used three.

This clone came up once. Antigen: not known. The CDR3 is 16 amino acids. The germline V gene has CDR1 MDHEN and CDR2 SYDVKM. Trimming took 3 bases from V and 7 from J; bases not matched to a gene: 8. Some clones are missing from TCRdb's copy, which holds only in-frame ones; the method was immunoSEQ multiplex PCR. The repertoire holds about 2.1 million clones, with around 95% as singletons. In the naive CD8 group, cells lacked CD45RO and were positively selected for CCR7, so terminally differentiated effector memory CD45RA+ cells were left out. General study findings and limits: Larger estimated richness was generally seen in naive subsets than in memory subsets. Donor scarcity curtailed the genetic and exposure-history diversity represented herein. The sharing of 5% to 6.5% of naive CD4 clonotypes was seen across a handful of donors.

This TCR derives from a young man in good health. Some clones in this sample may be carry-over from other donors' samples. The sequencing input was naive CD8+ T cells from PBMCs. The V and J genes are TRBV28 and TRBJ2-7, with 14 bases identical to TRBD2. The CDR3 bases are TGTGCCAGCAGTTTGCCGGGACTAGCGGGAGTGCGGGAGCAGTACTTC. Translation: CASSLPGLAGVREQYF.